This T cell receptor beta chain was recorded in a study of control samples from healthy donors and cancer patients. Profiling relied on immunoSEQ multiplex PCR, and the TCRdb table lists in-frame clones only, not all of them. Among 130,000 or so clones listed, about 90% were seen once. Germline CDR1 and CDR2: SGHNT and YENEEA. The CDR3 is 13 residues long. With 0 bases removed from V and 6 bases from J, the gap between germline ends came to 5 bases. This sequence joins TRBV11-3 and TRBJ2-2; D gene uncertain. This TCR was sampled from a man aged 45 to 65 with head and neck cancer. Source material: PBMCs. In DNA form, the CDR3 reads TGTGCCAGCAGCTTAGATGAGGCCGGGGAGCTGTTTTTT. This sequence encodes CASSLDEAGELFF.